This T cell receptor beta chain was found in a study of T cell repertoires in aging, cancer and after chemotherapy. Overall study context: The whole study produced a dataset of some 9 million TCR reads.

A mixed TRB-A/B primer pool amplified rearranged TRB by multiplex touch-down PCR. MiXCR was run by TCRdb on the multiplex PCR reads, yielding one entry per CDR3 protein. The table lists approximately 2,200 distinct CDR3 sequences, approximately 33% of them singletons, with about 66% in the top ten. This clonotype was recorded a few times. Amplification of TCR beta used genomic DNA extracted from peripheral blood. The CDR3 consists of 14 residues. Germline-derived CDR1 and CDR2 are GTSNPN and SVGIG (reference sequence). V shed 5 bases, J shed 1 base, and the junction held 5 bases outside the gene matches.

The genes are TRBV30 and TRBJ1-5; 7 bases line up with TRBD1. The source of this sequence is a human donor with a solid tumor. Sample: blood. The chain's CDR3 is CAWSTGPSNQPQHF. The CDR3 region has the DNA TGTGCCTGGTCGACAGGGCCCAGCAATCAGCCCCAGCATTTT.